The 18 T cell receptor beta chains in this list originate from one sample, sequenced in a study of control samples from healthy donors and cancer patients. The assay was immunoSEQ multiplex PCR, and TCRdb's table has in-frame clones only and misses some. The data show about 130,000 clones, with roughly 84% seen just once and around 1.7% held by the top ten. Input material: blood. These receptors were obtained from a man between 18 and 29 years old in good health.

The V gene is TRBV14, the J gene TRBJ1-3; tentative D call: TRBD1 (5 bases). Trimming stripped 2 bases from V and 0 bases from J, with 8 bases between. The CDR3 has 15 residues. CDR1 and CDR2 (germline): SGHDN, FVKESK. CDR3 protein: CASSQYRSSGNTIYF. DNA for the CDR3: TGTGCCAGCAGCCAATACAGGAGCTCTGGAAACACCATATATTTT. The variable domain in full, completed from reference TRBV14 and TRBJ1-3, reads EAGVTQFPSHSVIEKGQTVTLRCDPISGHDNLYWYRRVMGKEIKFLLHFVKESKQDESGMPNNRFLAERTGGTYSTLKVQPAELEDSGVYFCASSQYRSSGNTIYFGEGSWLTVV.

This chain connects TRBV5-6 to TRBJ1-1; unclear D gene. The CDR3 runs to 13 residues. Germline loops: CDR1 SGHDT, CDR2 YYEEEE. V lost 0 bases and J 10 bases, leaving 13 bases between the germline ends. CDR3 DNA sequence: TGTGCCAGCAGCTTGGTCTTGGAAAAATCAGCTTTCTTT. It yields the protein CASSLVLEKSAFF.

The gene calls are TRBV15 and TRBJ1-2; TRBD1 is a possible D gene (6 bases). The CDR3 totals 15 residues. Germline-derived CDR1 and CDR2 are LNHNV and YYDKDF (reference sequence). Deletions cut 3 bases from V and 8 bases from J, with 19 bases between. CDR3 region: CATSSPDGGGRGYTF. CDR3 nucleotide sequence: TGTGCCACCAGCAGCCCAGACGGAGGGGGAAGGGGCTACACCTTC.

The genes are TRBV18 and TRBJ2-5; D is undetermined. Between the trimmed V and J ends, which lost 6 bases and 5 bases, there was a span of 13 bases. Germline lookup yields CDR1 KGHSH and CDR2 LQKENI. CDR3 size: 13 residues. The CDR3 here is CASSLHPTETQYF. In DNA form, the CDR3 reads TGTGCCAGCTCCCTTCATCCTACGGAGACCCAGTACTTC. Complete variable domain (other parts from reference TRBV18 and TRBJ2-5): NAGVMQNPRHLVRRRGQEARLRCSPMKGHSHVYWYRQLPEEGLKFMVYLQKENIIDESGMPKERFSAEFPKEGPSILRIQQVVRGDSAAYFCASSLHPTETQYFGPGTRLLVL.

This clone was counted at least ten times. The CDR3 sequence: CASSSGTTDIQYF. For the CDR3, the DNA is TGTGCCAGCAGTAGCGGGACAACGGACATTCAGTACTTC. This chain joins TRBV6-4 and TRBJ2-4; possible D gene TRBD2, 7 bases. The CDR3 contains 13 residues. V gave up 5 bases and J gave up 8 bases, with 13 bases separating them. The germline V gene has CDR1 MRHNA and CDR2 SNTAGT.

The V and J genes are TRBV7-9 and TRBJ2-6, with D hard to call. The CDR3 sequence is 17 residues long. Between the trimmed V and J ends, which lost 1 base and 0 bases, there was a span of 10 bases. Germline assignment: CDR1 SEHNR and CDR2 FQNEAQ (reference sequence). This chain's CDR3 is CASSLERSISGANVLTF. The CDR3 coding sequence is TGTGCCAGCAGCTTAGAGCGCTCGATCTCTGGGGCCAACGTCCTGACTTTC.

The chain couples TRBV7-2 to TRBJ2-7; the D is unclear. Germline lookup yields CDR1 SGHTA and CDR2 FQGNSA. Trimming took 6 bases from V and 3 from J, leaving 12 bases between them. This CDR3 has 13 amino acids. CDR3 in amino acids: CASRGLSGYEQYF. CDR3 bases: TGTGCCAGCAGGGGCCTTAGTGGCTACGAGCAGTACTTC.

The chain is built from TRBV10-1 and TRBJ2-7, with D unresolved. Germline V CDR1 and CDR2: WNHNN, SYGVQD (reference sequence). Trimming removed 2 bases at V and 3 bases at J, with 8 bases between. The CDR3 consists of 13 residues. The CDR3 nucleotides are TGCGCCAGCAGTGAGAACAGCTACTACGAGCAGTACTTC. This translates into CASSENSYYEQYF.

This chain uses TRBV18 with TRBJ2-5; 7 bases align to TRBD2. V lost 0 bases and J lost 4; bases outside the gene matches: 8. Germline V gene sequence: CDR1 KGHSH, CDR2 LQKENI. The CDR3 length is 16 residues. The CDR3 DNA reads TGTGCCAGCTCACCACCGAGATGGGCGGGAGTAGAGACCCAGTACTTC. It specifies CASSPPRWAGVETQYF.

This clone has a single count. V usage is TRBV9 and J usage is TRBJ2-1; D is uncertain. The CDR3 contains 11 residues. Germline V gene sequence: CDR1 SGDLS, CDR2 YYNGEE. The V and J ends lost 3 bases and 7 bases respectively, with 5 bases between them. The CDR3 bases are TGTGCCAGCAGCGAGACTAATGAGCAGTTCTTC. Amino acid sequence: CASSETNEQFF.

The chain combines TRBV6-6 with TRBJ2-4, with D possibly matching TRBD1 (6 bases). The ends were cut back, 6 bases at V and 0 bases at J, with 12 bases in the middle. The CDR3 contains 15 residues. CDR1 and CDR2 (germline): MNHNY, SVGAGI (reference sequence). In nucleotides, the CDR3 is TGTGCCAGCAGCCGGACAGATCTAGCCAAAAACATTCAGTACTTC. Amino acids: CASSRTDLAKNIQYF.

This clone was seen just once. The chain has TRBV21-1 and TRBJ1-5; the DNA was not used to check the table's D call, TRBD1. TRBV21-1 is shown as a pseudogene. The CDR3 has 15 amino acids. CDR3 sequence (DNA): TGTGCCAGCAGCAAAGGGACAGGAAACAATCAGCCCCAGCATTTT. Protein sequence: CASSKGTGNNQPQHF.

The chain joins TRBV19 to TRBJ2-1; TRBD2 matches 8 bases. J was trimmed by 0 bases and V by 7 bases; bases with no gene match: 8. Looked up from germline, CDR1 is LNHDA and CDR2 is SQIVND (reference sequence). CDR3 length: 16 residues. Written as DNA, the CDR3 is TGTGCCAGTATGGGGGAACTAGCGGCCTCCTACAATGAGCAGTTCTTC. Translation: CASMGELAASYNEQFF. Full variable domain (outside the CDR3, taken from reference TRBV19 and TRBJ2-1): DGGITQSPKYLFRKEGQNVTLSCEQNLNHDAMYWYRQDPGQGLRLIYYSQIVNDFQKGDIAEGYSVSREKKESFPLTVTSAQKNPTAFYLCASMGELAASYNEQFFGPGTRLTVL.

This clone was observed a single time. CDR3 in DNA: TGCGCCAGCAGCCAAGCGGGGGGGCTCAGCTCTGGAAACACCATATATTTT. It codes for CASSQAGGLSSGNTIYF. The chain employs TRBV4-1 and TRBJ1-3; the D gene is possibly TRBD1 (6 bases). V was trimmed by 1 base and J by 0 bases, leaving 13 bases between them. This CDR3 contains 17 residues. CDR1 is MGHRA and CDR2 is YSYEKL in the germline V gene.

CDR3 amino acids: CASSTSGAYNEQFF. The CDR3 DNA reads as TGTGCCAGCAGTACTAGCGGGGCCTACAATGAGCAGTTCTTC. The chain joins TRBV14 to TRBJ2-1; 10 bases align to TRBD2. Germline V gene lookup returns CDR1 SGHDN and CDR2 FVKESK. V was clipped by 6 bases and J by 2 bases; unmatched bases: 1. The CDR3 extends over 14 amino acids.

The chain joins TRBV19 to TRBJ2-1; 14 bases fit TRBD2. Looked up from germline, CDR1 is LNHDA and CDR2 is SQIVND (reference sequence). V trimming: 8 bases; J trimming: 7 bases; junction bases outside the gene matches: 4. The CDR3 totals 14 residues. The CDR3 loop is CASGTSGGGNEQFF. CDR3 coding DNA: TGTGCCAGTGGGACTAGCGGGGGAGGAAATGAGCAGTTCTTC.

V is TRBV19 and J is TRBJ1-1; D is possibly TRBD1 (6 bases). V was shortened by 1 base and J by 1 base, with 7 bases between the two germline ends. The CDR3 is 14 amino acids. Germline V gene lookup returns CDR1 LNHDA and CDR2 SQIVND (reference sequence). Here the CDR3 DNA reads TGTGCCAGTAGTATAGGGACAGCGAACACTGAAGCTTTCTTT. Translating it yields CASSIGTANTEAFF.

V usage is TRBV11-3 and J usage is TRBJ2-2; D is undetermined. The length of the CDR3 is 12 residues. Trimming left V 5 bases short and J 5 bases short, with 6 bases between. Germline V gene data show CDR1 as SGHNT and CDR2 as YENEEA. For the CDR3, the DNA is TGTGCCAGCAGCATGAGGACCGGGGAGCTGTTTTTT. It encodes CASSMRTGELFF.